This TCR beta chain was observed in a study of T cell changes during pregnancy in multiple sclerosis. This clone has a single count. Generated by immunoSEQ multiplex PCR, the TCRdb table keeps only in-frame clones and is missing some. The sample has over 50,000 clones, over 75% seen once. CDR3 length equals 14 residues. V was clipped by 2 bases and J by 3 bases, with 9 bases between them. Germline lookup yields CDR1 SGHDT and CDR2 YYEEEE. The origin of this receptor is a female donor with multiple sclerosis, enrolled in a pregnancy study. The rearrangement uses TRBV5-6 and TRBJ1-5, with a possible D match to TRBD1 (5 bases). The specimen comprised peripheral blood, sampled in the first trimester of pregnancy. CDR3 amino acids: CASSFQGPNQPQHF. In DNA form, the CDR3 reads TGTGCCAGCAGCTTTCAGGGCCCCAATCAGCCCCAGCATTTT.